A selection of T cell receptor beta chains follows, all from one sample in a study of blood T cell repertoires in COVID-19. TCRdb keeps only in-frame clones here, not all; method: immunoSEQ multiplex PCR. Of around 450,000 clones in the sample, about 89% were seen once. Source material: peripheral blood. The receptors were gathered from a woman in her twenties or thirties with acute or convalescent COVID-19. The CDR3 runs from the conserved cysteine through the conserved F or W. D genes are given only for firm matches. Where a row states a size, it is once, few, many or the class of an expanded clone; other rows omit it.

TRBJ1-1	NA	NA	TRBV19	TGTGCCAGTAGTATAGATCGGTTTAGGAACAGAAGAGAGAACACTGAAGCTTTCTTT	CASSIDRFRNRRENTEAFF
TRBJ1-2	NA	NA	TRBV2	TGTGCCAGCAGTGAATCCAGGGGTATGGGCTGCACCTTC	CASSESRGMGCTF
TRBJ2-2	NA	NA	TRBV19	TGTGCCAGTAGACCGGGACACAGGAACACCGGGGAGCTGTTTTTT	CASRPGHRNTGELFF
TRBJ2-5	NA	TRBD2	TRBV7-3	TGTGCCAGCAGCTTGACTAGCGGGGGGAACGGAGAGACCCAGTACTTC	CASSLTSGGNGETQYF
TRBJ1-5	once	NA	TRBV6-5	TGTGCCAGCAGGAAAGACAGCCTCAATCAGCCCCAGCATTTT	CASRKDSLNQPQHF
TRBJ1-6	NA	NA	TRBV19	TGTGCCAGTAGCCGGGATTCCGGCCCACCCCTCCACTTT	CASSRDSGPPLHF
TRBJ1-2	NA	TRBD1	TRBV5-4	TGTGCCAGCAGCGGGACAGGGACCGTCTATGGCTACACCTTC	CASSGTGTVYGYTF
TRBJ2-1	NA	TRBD2	TRBV5-1	TGCGCCAGCAGCTTGGGGTTTAGCGGGGACAATGAGCAGTTCTTC	CASSLGFSGDNEQFF
TRBJ1-5	NA	TRBD1	TRBV5-1	TGCGCCAGCAGCTTGGTTTTGGGGGACAGGGGCTATCAGCCCCAGCATTTT	CASSLVLGDRGYQPQHF
TRBJ2-5	NA	NA	TRBV6-2/TRBV6-3	TGTGCCAGCAGTTACTTGAGAAGCGGCCAAGAGACCCAGTACTTC	CASSYLRSGQETQYF
TRBJ1-2	NA	TRBD1	TRBV28	TGTGCCAGCAGTTTAAGGACAGGGAGGGGCTACACCTTC	CASSLRTGRGYTF
TRBJ2-1	once	TRBD2	TRBV30	TGTGCCTGGAGTGAGGGACTAGCGGGGTACAATGAGCAGTTCTTC	CAWSEGLAGYNEQFF
TRBJ1-5	NA	NA	TRBV2	TGTGCCAGCAGGGACAGACGCAATCAGCCCCAGCATTTT	CASRDRRNQPQHF
TRBJ2-7	NA	TRBD1	TRBV20-1	TGCAGTGCTAGGGGCGACAGGGTTCCGTACTTC	CSARGDRVPYF
TRBJ2-7	NA	TRBD1	TRBV3-1/TRBV3-2	TGTGCCAGCAGGGATACTTCGACAGGGTCCTACGAGCAGTACTTC	CASRDTSTGSYEQYF
TRBJ2-1	NA	NA	TRBV6-1	TGTGCCAGCAGTGAAGGGGAGCGCTCCTACAATGAGCAGTTCTTC	CASSEGERSYNEQFF
TRBJ1-5	NA	TRBD1	TRBV6-7	TGTGCCAGCAGTCCTTTCGGGACAGCTTATAATCAGCCCCAGCATTTT	CASSPFGTAYNQPQHF
TRBJ2-6	NA	NA	TRBV7-6	TGTGCCAGCAGCTTAGGCACTGCCACCTCTGGGGCCAACGTCCTGACTTTC	CASSLGTATSGANVLTF
TRBJ2-5	NA	NA	TRBV7-6	TGTGCCAGCAGCCCGGGGGAAACCCAGTACTTC	CASSPGETQYF
TRBJ2-1	NA	NA	TRBV24-1	TGTGCCACCAGTGATTTGGACTACAGAGCTGAGCAGTTCTTC	CATSDLDYRAEQFF
TRBJ1-6	once	NA	TRBV2	TGTGCCAGCAGTGAGGGGCAGTTTGTGAGAGGTTCACCCCTCCACTTT	CASSEGQFVRGSPLHF
TRBJ2-1	once	TRBD1	TRBV14	TGTGCCAGCAGCCAAGGCCTGGGGACAGGGATCGATGAGCAGTTCTTC	CASSQGLGTGIDEQFF
TRBJ1-6	few	NA	TRBV7-9	TGTGCCAGCAGCCCCGACGGGGGGAATAATTCACCCCTCCACTTT	CASSPDGGNNSPLHF
TRBJ2-5	NA	TRBD1	TRBV19	TGTGCCAGTAGTGACAGGGTACGAGAGACCCAGTACTTC	CASSDRVRETQYF
TRBJ2-1	once	NA	TRBV7-7	TGTGCCAGCAGCTACGGTCCCCCCGAGAGCTCCTACAATGAGCAGTTCTTC	CASSYGPPESSYNEQFF
TRBJ2-1	NA	NA	TRBV4-1	TGCGCCAGCAGCCAAGTCCCGCTGGGCCTCTCCTACAATGAGCAGTTCTTC	CASSQVPLGLSYNEQFF
TRBJ1-2	NA	TRBD1	TRBV5-6	TGTGCCAGCAACACTGACAGGGACCGTTATGGCTACACCTTC	CASNTDRDRYGYTF
TRBJ2-7	NA	TRBD2	TRBV6-5	TGTGCCAGCAGGAAACTGGGACTAGCGACCTCCGAGCAGTACTTC	CASRKLGLATSEQYF
TRBJ1-6	few	TRBD1	TRBV15	TGTGCCACCAGCAGGGAGACAGGGGTGGTTGCACCCCTCCACTTT	CATSRETGVVAPLHF